The 10 T cell receptor beta chains below come from one sample, sequenced in a study of cytomegalovirus exposure and HLA in healthy donors. Both 60 Vbeta primers and 13 Jbeta primers went into the PCR. Assay: immunoSEQ multiplex PCR; the TCRdb copy retains only in-frame clones and omits some. The sample gives roughly 100,000 clones, around 64% of which show up once; more than 2.5% is in the top ten. The sample comprised PBMCs. The receptor source for this set is a man aged 60-69 years in good health and CMV-seronegative.

The V call is TRBV11-2, the J call TRBJ2-1; perhaps TRBD1 as D (6 bases). Germline CDR1 is SGHAT and CDR2 is FQNNGV. Deletions cut 3 bases from V and 7 bases from J, with 10 bases between. The CDR3 is made up of 13 amino acids. CDR3 loop: CASSLLQGNEQFF. The DNA of the CDR3 is TGTGCCAGCAGCTTGCTCCAGGGGAATGAGCAGTTCTTC.

Of note for this clone: The same CDR3 can be traced to other DNA sequences in this sample. The chain couples TRBV28 to TRBJ2-6; D is unresolved. V was pared by 3 bases and J by 1 base, with 7 bases between. Germline CDR1 is MDHEN and CDR2 is SYDVKM. The CDR3 is 15 residues long. CDR3 DNA: TGTGCCAGCAGTTTTTCAGGTTCTGGGGCCAACGTCCTGACTTTC. It yields the protein CASSFSGSGANVLTF.

This chain joins TRBV7-9 and TRBJ2-1; D might be TRBD1 (5 bases). Germline V gene sequence: CDR1 SEHNR, CDR2 FQNEAQ (reference sequence). V lost 0 bases, J lost 1 base, and 10 bases lay in between. This CDR3 comprises 16 residues. Here the CDR3 DNA reads TGTGCCAGCAGCTTAGCGGGGCGGCTATCCTACAATGAGCAGTTCTTC. It encodes CASSLAGRLSYNEQFF. The entire variable domain, with the rest obtained from reference TRBV7-9 and TRBJ2-1, is as follows: DTGVSQNPRHKITKRGQNVTFRCDPISEHNRLYWYRQTLGQGPEFLTYFQNEAQLEKSRLLSDRFSAERPKGSFSTLEIQRTEQGDSAMYLCASSLAGRLSYNEQFFGPGTRLTVL.

J is TRBJ2-2 and V is TRBV7-9, with TRBD1 as a possible D gene (6 bases). The germline V and J ends were trimmed by 2 bases and 6 bases, with 13 bases remaining between them. Germline loops: CDR1 SEHNR, CDR2 FQNEAQ (reference sequence). CDR3 length equals 15 residues. The CDR3 sequence is CASSLRAGESGELFF. The CDR3 DNA reads TGTGCCAGCAGCTTAAGGGCAGGGGAGTCCGGGGAGCTGTTTTTT.

The chain is built from TRBV14 and TRBJ1-1; TRBD1 is a possible D gene (5 bases). V gave up 4 bases and J gave up 6 bases, with 21 bases separating them. Germline V CDR1 and CDR2: SGHDN, FVKESK. This CDR3 is 16 amino acids long. The DNA of the CDR3 is TGTGCCAGCAGCCTCCTGGGTAGGGGTTCGTTTGCTGAAGCTTTCTTT. Protein sequence: CASSLLGRGSFAEAFF.

The gene calls are TRBV5-1 and TRBJ2-5; D gene ambiguous. V was trimmed by 0 bases and J by 0 bases, leaving 6 bases between them. From germline, CDR1 is SGHRS and CDR2 YFSETQ. This CDR3 is built from 14 residues. The CDR3 loop is CASSLGQNQETQYF. In DNA form, the CDR3 reads TGCGCCAGCAGCTTGGGCCAGAACCAAGAGACCCAGTACTTC.

This clone was observed a few times. The J gene is TRBJ2-3, the V gene TRBV6-1, with a tentative D call TRBD2 (5 bases). This CDR3 is built from 14 residues. The germline V gene has CDR1 MNHNS and CDR2 SASEGT. V was trimmed by 6 bases and J by 4 bases, leaving 14 bases between them. The CDR3: CASSRTHSADTQYF. The CDR3 bases are TGTGCCAGCAGCCGGACCCATAGCGCAGATACGCAGTATTTT.

The chain carries TRBV6-5 and TRBJ2-2; weak D call: TRBD2 (6 bases). CDR3 length equals 16 residues. Germline V gene lookup returns CDR1 MNHEY and CDR2 SVGAGI. V was shortened by 0 bases and J by 2 bases, with 10 bases between the two germline ends. CDR3 DNA: TGTGCCAGCAGTTACTCGATGGGGGGAAACACCGGGGAGCTGTTTTTT. It translates to CASSYSMGGNTGELFF.

This clone has only a few counts. The CDR3 is CASSLGPQGAQGQETQYF. The CDR3 DNA sequence: TGCGCCAGCAGCTTGGGGCCCCAGGGGGCGCAGGGACAAGAGACCCAGTACTTC. This sequence joins TRBV5-1 and TRBJ2-5, with 8 bases aligning to TRBD1. V lost 0 bases and J lost 2; bases outside the gene matches: 12. Germline lookup yields CDR1 SGHRS and CDR2 YFSETQ. CDR3 length: 18 residues.

The chain joins TRBV6-4 to TRBJ2-1, with D unclear. The germline CDR1 and CDR2 sequences are MRHNA and SNTAGT. V was cut by 6 bases and J by 5 bases, with 11 bases left in between. This CDR3 comprises 13 residues. The DNA for the CDR3 is TGTGCCAGCAGCCCTGAGGTCGACAATGAGCAGTTCTTC. Protein sequence: CASSPEVDNEQFF.